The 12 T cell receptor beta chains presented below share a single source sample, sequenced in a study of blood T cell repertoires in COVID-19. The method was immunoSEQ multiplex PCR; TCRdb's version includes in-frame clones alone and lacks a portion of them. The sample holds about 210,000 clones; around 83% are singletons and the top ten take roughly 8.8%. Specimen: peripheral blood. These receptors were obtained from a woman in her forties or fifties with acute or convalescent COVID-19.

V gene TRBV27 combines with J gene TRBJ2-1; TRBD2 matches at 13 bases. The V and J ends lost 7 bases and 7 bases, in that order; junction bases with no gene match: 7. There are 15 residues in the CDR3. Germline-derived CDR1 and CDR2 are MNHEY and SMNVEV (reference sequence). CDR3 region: CASTLGTSGKNEQFF. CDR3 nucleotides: TGTGCCAGCACCCTGGGGACTAGCGGGAAGAATGAGCAGTTCTTC.

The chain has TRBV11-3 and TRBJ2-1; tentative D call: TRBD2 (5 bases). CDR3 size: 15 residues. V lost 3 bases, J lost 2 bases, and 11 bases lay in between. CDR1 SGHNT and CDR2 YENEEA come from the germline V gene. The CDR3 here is CASSFGGLPYNEQFF. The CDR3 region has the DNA TGTGCCAGCAGCTTCGGCGGGCTACCCTACAATGAGCAGTTCTTC.

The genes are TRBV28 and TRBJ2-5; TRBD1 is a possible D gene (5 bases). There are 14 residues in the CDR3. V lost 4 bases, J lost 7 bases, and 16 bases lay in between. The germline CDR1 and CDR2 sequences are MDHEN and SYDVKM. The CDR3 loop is CASSSTTALGTQYF. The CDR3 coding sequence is TGTGCCAGCAGTTCGACGACAGCCCTGGGGACCCAGTACTTC.

CDR3 nucleotide sequence: TGTGCCAGCAGCTCTGGGACAGGGGTTGGGGAGACCCAGTACTTC. Residues: CASSSGTGVGETQYF. The rearrangement links TRBV27 to TRBJ2-5; 10 bases fit TRBD1. Germline CDR1 MNHEY, CDR2 SMNVEV (reference sequence). The CDR3 covers 15 residues. V dropped 6 bases and J dropped 5; count of bases not matched to a gene: 9.

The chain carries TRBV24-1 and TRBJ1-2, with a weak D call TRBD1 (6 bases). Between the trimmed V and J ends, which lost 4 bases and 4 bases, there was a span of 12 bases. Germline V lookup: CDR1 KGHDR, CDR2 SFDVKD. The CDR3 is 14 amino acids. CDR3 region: CATSDFGQSYGYTF. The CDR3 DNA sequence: TGTGCCACCAGTGACTTCGGACAGAGCTATGGCTACACCTTC.

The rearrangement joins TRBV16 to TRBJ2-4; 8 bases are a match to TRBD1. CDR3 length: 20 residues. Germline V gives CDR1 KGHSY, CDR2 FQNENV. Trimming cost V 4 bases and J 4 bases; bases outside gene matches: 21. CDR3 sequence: CASSPISAARQGNEKNIQYF. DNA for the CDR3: TGTGCCAGCAGCCCCATTTCCGCTGCCAGACAGGGGAACGAAAAAAACATTCAGTACTTC.

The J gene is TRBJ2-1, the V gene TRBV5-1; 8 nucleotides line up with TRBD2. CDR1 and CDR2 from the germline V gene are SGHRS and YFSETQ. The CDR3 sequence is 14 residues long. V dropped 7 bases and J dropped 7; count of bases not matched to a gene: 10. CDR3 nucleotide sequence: TGCGCCAGCGGACCGGGACTAGAAATAAATGAGCAGTTCTTC. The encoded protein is CASGPGLEINEQFF.

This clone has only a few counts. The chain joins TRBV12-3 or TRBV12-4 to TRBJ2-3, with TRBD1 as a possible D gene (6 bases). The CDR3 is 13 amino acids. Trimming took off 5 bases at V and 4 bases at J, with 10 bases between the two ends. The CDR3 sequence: CASSKQGADTQYF. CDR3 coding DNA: TGTGCCAGCAGTAAACAGGGTGCAGATACGCAGTATTTT.

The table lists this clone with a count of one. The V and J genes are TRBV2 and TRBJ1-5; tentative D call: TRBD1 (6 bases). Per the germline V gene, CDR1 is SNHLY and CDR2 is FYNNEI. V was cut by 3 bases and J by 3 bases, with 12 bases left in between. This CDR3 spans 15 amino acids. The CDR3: CASSDTGITNQPQHF. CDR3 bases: TGTGCCAGCAGTGACACAGGGATAACCAATCAGCCCCAGCATTTT.

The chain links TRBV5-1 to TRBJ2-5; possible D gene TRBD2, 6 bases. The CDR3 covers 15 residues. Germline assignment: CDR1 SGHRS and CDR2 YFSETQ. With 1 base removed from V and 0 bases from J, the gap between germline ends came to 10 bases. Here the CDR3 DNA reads TGCGCCAGCAGCTTGCAGGGACTGTACCAAGAGACCCAGTACTTC. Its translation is CASSLQGLYQETQYF.

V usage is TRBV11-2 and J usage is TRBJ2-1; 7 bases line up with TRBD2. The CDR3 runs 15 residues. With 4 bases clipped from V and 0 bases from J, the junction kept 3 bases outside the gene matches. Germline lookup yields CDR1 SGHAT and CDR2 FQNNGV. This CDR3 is CASSWGGSSYNEQFF. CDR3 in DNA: TGTGCCAGCAGCTGGGGGGGAAGCTCCTACAATGAGCAGTTCTTC.

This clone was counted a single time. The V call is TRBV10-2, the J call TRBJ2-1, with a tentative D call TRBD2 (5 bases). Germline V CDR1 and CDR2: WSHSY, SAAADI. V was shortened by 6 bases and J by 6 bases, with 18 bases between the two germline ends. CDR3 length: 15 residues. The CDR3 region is CASSAGGALVNEQFF. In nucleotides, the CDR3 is TGCGCCAGCAGCGCCGGAGGAGCGCTAGTCAATGAGCAGTTCTTC.